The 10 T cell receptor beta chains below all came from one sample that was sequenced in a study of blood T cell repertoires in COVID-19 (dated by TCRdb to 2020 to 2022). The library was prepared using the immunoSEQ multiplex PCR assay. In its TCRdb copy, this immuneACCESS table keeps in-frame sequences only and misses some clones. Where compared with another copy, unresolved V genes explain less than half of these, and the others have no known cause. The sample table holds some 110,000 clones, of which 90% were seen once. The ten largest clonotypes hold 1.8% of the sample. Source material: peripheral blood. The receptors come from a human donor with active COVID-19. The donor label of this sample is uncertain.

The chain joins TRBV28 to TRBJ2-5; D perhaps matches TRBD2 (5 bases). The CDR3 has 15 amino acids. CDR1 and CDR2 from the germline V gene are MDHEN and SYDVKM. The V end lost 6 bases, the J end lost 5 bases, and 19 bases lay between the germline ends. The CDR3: CASRMGSGFKETQYF. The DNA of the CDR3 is TGTGCCAGCAGAATGGGATCGGGGTTTAAGGAGACCCAGTACTTC.

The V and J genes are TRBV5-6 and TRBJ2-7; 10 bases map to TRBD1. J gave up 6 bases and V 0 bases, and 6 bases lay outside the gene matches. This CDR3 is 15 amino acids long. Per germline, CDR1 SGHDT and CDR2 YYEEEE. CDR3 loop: CASSLDGTGEGEQYF. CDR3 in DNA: TGTGCCAGCAGCTTGGACGGGACAGGGGAGGGCGAGCAGTACTTC.

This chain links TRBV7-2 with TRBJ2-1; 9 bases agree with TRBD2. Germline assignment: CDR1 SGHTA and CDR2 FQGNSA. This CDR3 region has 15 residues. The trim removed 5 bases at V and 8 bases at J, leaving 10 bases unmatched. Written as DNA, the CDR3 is TGTGCCAGCAGCGAAGCTAGCGGGGTTATGTATGAGCAGTTCTTC. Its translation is CASSEASGVMYEQFF.

CDR3 nucleotide sequence: TGTGCCAGCAGCTTACAGGGGACTGGAAACACCATATATTTT. This codes for CASSLQGTGNTIYF. The chain carries TRBV5-4 and TRBJ1-3, with 7 positions matching TRBD1. V trimming: 2 bases; J trimming: 2 bases; junction bases outside the gene matches: 1. Germline V CDR1 and CDR2: SGHNT, YYREEE (reference sequence). The CDR3 runs to 14 residues.

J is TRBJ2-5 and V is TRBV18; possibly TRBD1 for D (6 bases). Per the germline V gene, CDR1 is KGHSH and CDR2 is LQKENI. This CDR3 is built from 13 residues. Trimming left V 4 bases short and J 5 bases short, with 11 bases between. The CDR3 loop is CASSRQGKETQYF. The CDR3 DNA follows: TGTGCCAGCTCACGCCAGGGGAAGGAGACCCAGTACTTC.

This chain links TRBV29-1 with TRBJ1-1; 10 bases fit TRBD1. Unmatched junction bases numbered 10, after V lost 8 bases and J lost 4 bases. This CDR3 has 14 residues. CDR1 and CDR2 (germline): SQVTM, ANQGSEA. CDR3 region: CSFRTGGMSTEAFF. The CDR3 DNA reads TGCAGCTTTAGGACAGGGGGAATGAGCACTGAAGCTTTCTTT.

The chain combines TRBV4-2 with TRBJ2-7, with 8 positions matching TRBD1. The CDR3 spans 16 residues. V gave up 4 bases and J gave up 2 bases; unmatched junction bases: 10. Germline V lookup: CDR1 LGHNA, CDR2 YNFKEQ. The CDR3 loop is CASSRGGQEPPYEQYF. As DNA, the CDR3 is TGTGCCAGCAGCCGAGGGGGACAGGAGCCCCCCTACGAGCAGTACTTC.

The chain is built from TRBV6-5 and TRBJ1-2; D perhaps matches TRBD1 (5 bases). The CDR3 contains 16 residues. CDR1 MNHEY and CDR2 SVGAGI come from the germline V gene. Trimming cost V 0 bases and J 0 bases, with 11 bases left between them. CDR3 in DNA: TGTGCCAGCAGTTACTCGAGTCAACAGGCTAACTATGGCTACACCTTC. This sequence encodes CASSYSSQQANYGYTF.

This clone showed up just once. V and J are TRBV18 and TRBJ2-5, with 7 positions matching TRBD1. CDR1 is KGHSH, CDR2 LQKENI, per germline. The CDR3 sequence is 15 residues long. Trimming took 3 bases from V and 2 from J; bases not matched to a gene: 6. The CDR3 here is CASSPLGQIQETQYF. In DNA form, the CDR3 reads TGTGCCAGCTCACCTCTGGGACAGATTCAAGAGACCCAGTACTTC.

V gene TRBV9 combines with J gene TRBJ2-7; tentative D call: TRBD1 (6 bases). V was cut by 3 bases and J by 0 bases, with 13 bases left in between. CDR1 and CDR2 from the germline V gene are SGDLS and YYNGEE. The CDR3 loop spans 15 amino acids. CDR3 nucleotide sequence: TGTGCCAGCAGCGGAGGACAGATTTTCTCCTACGAGCAGTACTTC. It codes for CASSGGQIFSYEQYF. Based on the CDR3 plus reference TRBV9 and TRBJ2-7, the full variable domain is DSGVTQTPKHLITATGQRVTLRCSPRSGDLSVYWYQQSLDQGLQFLIQYYNGEERAKGNILERFSAQQFPDLHSELNLSSLELGDSALYFCASSGGQIFSYEQYFGPGTRLTVT.